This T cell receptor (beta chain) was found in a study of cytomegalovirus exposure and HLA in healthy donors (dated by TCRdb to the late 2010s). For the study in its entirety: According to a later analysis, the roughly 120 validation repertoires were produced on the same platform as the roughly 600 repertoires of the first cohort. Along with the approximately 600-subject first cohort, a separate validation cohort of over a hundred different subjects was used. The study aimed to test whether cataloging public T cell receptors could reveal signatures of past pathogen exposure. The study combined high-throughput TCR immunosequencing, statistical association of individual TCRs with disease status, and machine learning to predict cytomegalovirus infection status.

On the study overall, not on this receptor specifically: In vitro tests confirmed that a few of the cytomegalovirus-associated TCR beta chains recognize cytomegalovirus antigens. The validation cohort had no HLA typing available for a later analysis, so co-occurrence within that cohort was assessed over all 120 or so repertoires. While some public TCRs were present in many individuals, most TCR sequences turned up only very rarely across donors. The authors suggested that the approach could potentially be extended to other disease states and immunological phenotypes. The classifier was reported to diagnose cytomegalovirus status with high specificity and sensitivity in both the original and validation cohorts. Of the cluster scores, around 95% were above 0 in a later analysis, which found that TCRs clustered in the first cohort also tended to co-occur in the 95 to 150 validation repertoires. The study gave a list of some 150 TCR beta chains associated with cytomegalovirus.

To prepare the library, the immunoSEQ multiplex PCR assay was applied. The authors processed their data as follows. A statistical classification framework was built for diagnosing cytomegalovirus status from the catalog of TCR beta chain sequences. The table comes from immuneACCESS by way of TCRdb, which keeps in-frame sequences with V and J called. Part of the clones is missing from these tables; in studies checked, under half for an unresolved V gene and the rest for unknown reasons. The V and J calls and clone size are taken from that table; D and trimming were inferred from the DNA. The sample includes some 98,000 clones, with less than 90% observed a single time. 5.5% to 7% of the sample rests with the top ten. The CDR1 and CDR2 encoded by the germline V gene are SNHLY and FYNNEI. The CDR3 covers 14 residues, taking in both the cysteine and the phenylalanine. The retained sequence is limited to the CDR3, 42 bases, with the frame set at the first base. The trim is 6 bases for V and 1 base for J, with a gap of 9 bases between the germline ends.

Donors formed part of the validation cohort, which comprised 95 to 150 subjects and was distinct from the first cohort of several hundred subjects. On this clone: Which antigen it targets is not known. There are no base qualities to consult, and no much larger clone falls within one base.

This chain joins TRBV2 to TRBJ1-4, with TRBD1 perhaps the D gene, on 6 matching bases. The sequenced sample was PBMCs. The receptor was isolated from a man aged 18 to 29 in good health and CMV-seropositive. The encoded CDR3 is CASREQGTNEKLFF. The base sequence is TGTGCCAGCAGGGAACAGGGAACTAATGAAAAACTGTTTTTT. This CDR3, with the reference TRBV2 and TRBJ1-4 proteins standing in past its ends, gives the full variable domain EPEVTQTPSHQVTQMGQEVILRCVPISNHLYFYWYRQILGQKVEFLVSFYNNEISEKSEIFDDQFSVERPDGSNFTLKIRSTKLEDSAMYFCASREQGTNEKLFFGSGTQLSVL.